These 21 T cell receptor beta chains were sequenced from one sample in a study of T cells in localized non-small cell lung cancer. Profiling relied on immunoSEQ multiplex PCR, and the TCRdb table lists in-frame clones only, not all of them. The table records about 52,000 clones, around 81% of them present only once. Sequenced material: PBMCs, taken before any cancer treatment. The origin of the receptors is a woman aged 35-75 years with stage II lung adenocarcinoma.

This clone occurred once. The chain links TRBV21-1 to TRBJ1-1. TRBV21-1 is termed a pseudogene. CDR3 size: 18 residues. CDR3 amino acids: CASSKVGDRGYVNTEAFF. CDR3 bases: TGTGCCAGCAGCAAAGTGGGAGACAGAGGGTATGTGAACACTGAAGCTTTCTTT.

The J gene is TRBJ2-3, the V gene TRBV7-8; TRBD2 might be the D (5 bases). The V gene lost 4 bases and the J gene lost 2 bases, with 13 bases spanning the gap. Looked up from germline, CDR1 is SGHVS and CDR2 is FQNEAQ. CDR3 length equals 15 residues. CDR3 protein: CASSYQRTDTDTQYF. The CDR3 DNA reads TGTGCCAGCAGCTACCAGAGGACTGACACAGATACGCAGTATTTT.

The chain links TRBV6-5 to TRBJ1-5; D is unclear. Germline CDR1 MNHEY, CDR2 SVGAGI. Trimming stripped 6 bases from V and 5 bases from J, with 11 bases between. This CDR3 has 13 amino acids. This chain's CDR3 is CASSPQTHQPQHF. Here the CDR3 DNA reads TGTGCCAGCAGCCCCCAGACCCATCAGCCCCAGCATTTT.

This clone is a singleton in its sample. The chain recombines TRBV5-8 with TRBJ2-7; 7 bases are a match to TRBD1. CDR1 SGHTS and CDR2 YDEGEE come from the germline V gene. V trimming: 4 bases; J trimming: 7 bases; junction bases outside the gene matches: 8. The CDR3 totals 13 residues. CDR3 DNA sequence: TGTGCCAGCAGCCGAACAGGGGTTCGAGAGCAGTACTTC. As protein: CASSRTGVREQYF.

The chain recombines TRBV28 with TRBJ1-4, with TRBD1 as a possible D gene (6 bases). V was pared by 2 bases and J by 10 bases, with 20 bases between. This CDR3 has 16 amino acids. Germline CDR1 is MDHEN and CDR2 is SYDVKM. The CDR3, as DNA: TGTGCCAGCAGTTTAGAACAGGGACCGGCGAGTGGAAAACTGTTTTTT. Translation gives CASSLEQGPASGKLFF. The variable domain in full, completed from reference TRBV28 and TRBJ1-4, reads DVKVTQSSRYLVKRTGEKVFLECVQDMDHENMFWYRQDPGLGLRLIYFSYDVKMKEKGDIPEGYSVSREKKERFSLILESASTNQTSMYLCASSLEQGPASGKLFFGSGTQLSVL.

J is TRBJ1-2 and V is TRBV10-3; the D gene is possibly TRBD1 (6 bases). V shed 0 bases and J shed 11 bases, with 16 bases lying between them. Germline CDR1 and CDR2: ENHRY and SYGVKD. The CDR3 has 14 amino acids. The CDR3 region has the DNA TGTGCCATCAGTGAGTCGGACAGCTGGAGGGGTTACACCTTC. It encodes CAISESDSWRGYTF.

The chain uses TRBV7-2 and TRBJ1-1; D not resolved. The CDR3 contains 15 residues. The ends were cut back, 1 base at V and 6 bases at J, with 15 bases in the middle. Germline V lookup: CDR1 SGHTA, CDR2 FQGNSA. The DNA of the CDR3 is TGTGCCAGCAGCTTAGTACCGGGAATGGTCGCTGAAGCTTTCTTT. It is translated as CASSLVPGMVAEAFF.

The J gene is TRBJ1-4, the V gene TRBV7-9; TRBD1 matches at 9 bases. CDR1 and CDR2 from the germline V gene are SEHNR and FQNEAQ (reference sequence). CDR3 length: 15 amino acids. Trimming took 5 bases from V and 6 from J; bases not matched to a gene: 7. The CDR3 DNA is TGTGCCAGCAGCGCACCGGGACAGGGCCATGAAAAACTGTTTTTT. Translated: CASSAPGQGHEKLFF.

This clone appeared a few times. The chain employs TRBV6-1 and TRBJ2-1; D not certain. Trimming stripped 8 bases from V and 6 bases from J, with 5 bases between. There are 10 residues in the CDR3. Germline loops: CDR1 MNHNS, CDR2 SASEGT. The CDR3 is CASVGNEQFF. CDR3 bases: TGTGCCAGCGTCGGCAATGAGCAGTTCTTC.

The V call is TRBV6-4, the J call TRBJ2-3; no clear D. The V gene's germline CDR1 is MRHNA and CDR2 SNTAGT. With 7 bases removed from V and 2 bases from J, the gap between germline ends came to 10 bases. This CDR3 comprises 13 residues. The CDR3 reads CASMVVDTDTQYF. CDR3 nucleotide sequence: TGTGCCAGCATGGTCGTAGACACAGATACGCAGTATTTT.

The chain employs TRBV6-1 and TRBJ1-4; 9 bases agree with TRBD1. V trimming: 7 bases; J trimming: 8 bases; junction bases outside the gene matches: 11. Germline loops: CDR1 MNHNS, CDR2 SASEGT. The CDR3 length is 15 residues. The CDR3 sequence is CASTQGGTGREKLFF. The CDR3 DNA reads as TGTGCCAGCACCCAGGGGGGGACAGGGAGGGAAAAACTGTTTTTT.

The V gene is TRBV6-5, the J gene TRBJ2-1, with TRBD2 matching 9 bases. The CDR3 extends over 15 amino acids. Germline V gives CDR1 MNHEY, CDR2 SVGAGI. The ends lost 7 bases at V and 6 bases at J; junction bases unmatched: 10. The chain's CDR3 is CASKIRGTSTNEQFF. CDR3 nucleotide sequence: TGTGCCAGCAAGATCCGGGGGACTAGCACCAATGAGCAGTTCTTC.

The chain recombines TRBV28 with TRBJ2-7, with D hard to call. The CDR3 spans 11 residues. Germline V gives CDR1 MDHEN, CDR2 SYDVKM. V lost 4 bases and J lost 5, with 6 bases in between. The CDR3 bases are TGTGCCAGCAGTTCTCTAAACGAGCAGTACTTC. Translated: CASSSLNEQYF.

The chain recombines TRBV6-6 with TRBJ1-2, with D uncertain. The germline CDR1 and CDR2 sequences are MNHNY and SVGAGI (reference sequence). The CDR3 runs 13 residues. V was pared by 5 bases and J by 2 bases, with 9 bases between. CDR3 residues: CASSRGLNYGYTF. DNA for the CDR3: TGTGCCAGCAGTCGTGGGCTCAACTATGGCTACACCTTC.

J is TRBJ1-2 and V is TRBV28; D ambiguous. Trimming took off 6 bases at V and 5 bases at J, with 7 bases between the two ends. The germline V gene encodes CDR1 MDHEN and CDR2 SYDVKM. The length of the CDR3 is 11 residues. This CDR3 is CASRMLYGYTF. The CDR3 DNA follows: TGTGCCAGCAGGATGTTGTATGGCTACACCTTC.

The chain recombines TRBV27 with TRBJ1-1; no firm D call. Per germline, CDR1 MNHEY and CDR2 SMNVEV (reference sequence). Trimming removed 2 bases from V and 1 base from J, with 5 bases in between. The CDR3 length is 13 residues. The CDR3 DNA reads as TGTGCCAGCAGTTTAAACCGGAACACTGAAGCTTTCTTT. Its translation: CASSLNRNTEAFF.

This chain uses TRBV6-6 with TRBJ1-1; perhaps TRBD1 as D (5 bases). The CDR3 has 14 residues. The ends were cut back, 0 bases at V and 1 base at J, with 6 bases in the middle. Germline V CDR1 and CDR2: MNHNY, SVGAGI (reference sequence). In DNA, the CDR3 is TGTGCCAGCAGTTACTCGGGGGGGAACACTGAAGCTTTCTTT. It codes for CASSYSGGNTEAFF.

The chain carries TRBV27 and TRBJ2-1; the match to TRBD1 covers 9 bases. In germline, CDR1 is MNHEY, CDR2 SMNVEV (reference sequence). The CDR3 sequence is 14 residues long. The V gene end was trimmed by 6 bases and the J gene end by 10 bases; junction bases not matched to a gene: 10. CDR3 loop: CASRGRDRVDEQFF. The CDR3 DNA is TGTGCCAGCAGAGGCCGGGACAGGGTCGACGAGCAGTTCTTC.

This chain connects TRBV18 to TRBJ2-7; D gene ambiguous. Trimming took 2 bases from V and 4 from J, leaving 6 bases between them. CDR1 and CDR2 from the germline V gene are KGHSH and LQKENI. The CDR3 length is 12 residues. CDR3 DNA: TGTGCCAGCTCACCAACTGAATACGAGCAGTACTTC. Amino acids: CASSPTEYEQYF. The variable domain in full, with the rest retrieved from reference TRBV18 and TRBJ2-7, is NAGVMQNPRHLVRRRGQEARLRCSPMKGHSHVYWYRQLPEEGLKFMVYLQKENIIDESGMPKERFSAEFPKEGPSILRIQQVVRGDSAAYFCASSPTEYEQYFGPGTRLTVT.

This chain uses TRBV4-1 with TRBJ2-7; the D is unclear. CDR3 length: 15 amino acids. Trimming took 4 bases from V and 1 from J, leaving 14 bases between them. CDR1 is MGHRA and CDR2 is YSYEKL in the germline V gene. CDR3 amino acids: CASSPQDSGSYEQYF. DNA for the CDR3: TGCGCCAGCAGCCCCCAAGACTCGGGTTCCTACGAGCAGTACTTC.

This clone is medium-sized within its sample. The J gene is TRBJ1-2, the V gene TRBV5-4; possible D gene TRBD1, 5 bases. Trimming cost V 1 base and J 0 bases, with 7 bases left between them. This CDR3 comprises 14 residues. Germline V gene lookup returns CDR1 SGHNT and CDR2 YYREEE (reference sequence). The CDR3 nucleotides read TGTGCCAGCAGCTTGAGCAGGGCTAACTATGGCTACACCTTC. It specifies CASSLSRANYGYTF.